These 4 T cell receptor beta chains came from one sample sequenced in a study of shared T cell receptors in the human thymus. Libraries were prepared by immunoSEQ multiplex PCR; TCRdb keeps only in-frame clonotypes and omits some of them. The data show 700,000 or so clones, 80% to 90% seen once. A further study also used this sample, focusing on human thymus T cells.

Sequenced input: thymocytes. These receptors all stem from a girl younger than two with a congenital heart defect.

The rearrangement links TRBV5-1 to TRBJ2-1; D gene uncertain. The V and J ends lost 0 bases and 6 bases respectively, with 7 bases between them. Germline assignment: CDR1 SGHRS and CDR2 YFSETQ. This CDR3 is built from 13 residues. The CDR3 is CASSLDRPNEQFF. The CDR3 bases are TGCGCCAGCAGCTTGGACAGACCCAATGAGCAGTTCTTC.

V gene TRBV18 combines with J gene TRBJ2-7; 9 nucleotides line up with TRBD2. CDR3 length equals 15 residues. With V trimmed by 6 bases and J by 3 bases, 9 bases remained unmatched. Germline-derived CDR1 and CDR2 are KGHSH and LQKENI. The DNA for the CDR3 is TGTGCCAGCTCGCTGCCCACTAGCGGGTACTACGAGCAGTACTTC. As protein: CASSLPTSGYYEQYF.

This clone came up a few times. CDR3 nucleotides: TGTGCCAGCAGCCAAGAGTCCAGGGCTCGCACAGATACGCAGTATTTT. It yields the protein CASSQESRARTDTQYF. The chain employs TRBV4-2 and TRBJ2-3; possibly TRBD1 for D (5 bases). Per the germline V gene, CDR1 is LGHNA and CDR2 is YNFKEQ. Trimming cost V 0 bases and J 1 base, with 11 bases left between them. The CDR3 is 16 amino acids.

The chain employs TRBV7-6 and TRBJ2-7; 11 positions match TRBD1. Looked up from germline, CDR1 is SGHVS and CDR2 is FNYEAQ. The CDR3 is 18 residues long. The V segment lost 5 bases and the J segment 4 bases; nucleotides outside the gene matches: 16. CDR3 in DNA: TGTGCCAGCAGCCCCACGGACAGGGGGCCCTTCAACCGTTACGAGCAGTACTTC. Protein: CASSPTDRGPFNRYEQYF.